The 3 T cell receptor beta chains presented below share a single source sample, sequenced in a study of shared clonotypes between healthy human individuals. Libraries were prepared by immunoSEQ multiplex PCR; TCRdb keeps only in-frame clonotypes and omits some of them. The table includes roughly 2.4 million clones, under 97% detected once. Sequencing was performed on naive CD4+ T cells sorted from blood. Described subset: CD45RA+ positively selected. The receptor source for this set is a man aged 18 to 30 in good health.

This clone was counted once. This chain links TRBV11-2 with TRBJ2-4, with 7 bases aligning to TRBD1. The trim removed 5 bases at V and 0 bases at J, leaving 13 bases unmatched. Germline V gene lookup returns CDR1 SGHAT and CDR2 FQNNGV. The CDR3 is 18 amino acids. The CDR3: CASSPTGTVGLAKNIQYF. The CDR3 region has the DNA TGTGCCAGCAGCCCCACCGGGACAGTGGGATTAGCCAAAAACATTCAGTACTTC.

The chain combines TRBV9 with TRBJ1-1; D ambiguous. Per germline, CDR1 SGDLS and CDR2 YYNGEE. V was cut by 3 bases and J by 2 bases, with 8 bases left in between. This CDR3 spans 13 amino acids. For the CDR3, the DNA is TGTGCCAGCAGCGGTCACCCTAACACTGAAGCTTTCTTT. This codes for CASSGHPNTEAFF.

This clone appeared once. The gene calls are TRBV19 and TRBJ1-5, with D possibly TRBD1 on 5 matching bases. In germline, CDR1 is LNHDA, CDR2 SQIVND (reference sequence). There are 14 residues in the CDR3. The ends were cut back, 6 bases at V and 2 bases at J, with 11 bases in the middle. CDR3 amino acids: CASRKTVGNQPQHF. As DNA, the CDR3 is TGTGCCAGTAGGAAGACAGTAGGCAATCAGCCCCAGCATTTT.